The rows below give T cell receptor beta chains drawn from one sample of a study of T cell changes during pregnancy in multiple sclerosis. This table comes from immunoSEQ multiplex PCR, and its TCRdb copy is limited to in-frame clones, with some not included. The sample has 50,000 to 65,000 clones; 88% are singletons. This sample comprised peripheral blood, obtained in the first trimester of pregnancy. Receptors originate from a female donor with multiple sclerosis, enrolled in a pregnancy study. The CDR3 runs from the conserved cysteine through the conserved F or W. The order of the fields is D gene, V gene, clone size, J gene, CDR3 protein, CDR3 DNA. The D gene is left open where the match is weak. Not every row has a clone size; where given, it reads once, few, many or a size class.

D: TRBD1; V: TRBV23-1; size: .; J: TRBJ2-7; CDR3: CASTSRRQGAYEQYF; DNA: TGCGCCAGCACGTCCCGGCGACAGGGAGCTTACGAGCAGTACTTC
D: .; V: TRBV7-2; size: .; J: TRBJ2-2; CDR3: CASSWTRGSPGELFF; DNA: TGTGCCAGCAGCTGGACACGAGGATCCCCCGGGGAGCTGTTTTTT
D: .; V: TRBV6-1; size: .; J: TRBJ2-1; CDR3: CASSEAPGRDEQFF; DNA: TGTGCCAGCAGTGAAGCTCCCGGGAGAGATGAGCAGTTCTTC
D: TRBD1; V: TRBV9; size: .; J: TRBJ1-2; CDR3: CASSVEGGANGYTF; DNA: TGTGCCAGCAGCGTAGAAGGGGGCGCGAATGGCTACACCTTC
D: TRBD1; V: TRBV4-1; size: .; J: TRBJ1-5; CDR3: CASSQVGTGFSQPQHF; DNA: TGCGCCAGCAGCCAAGTTGGGACAGGGTTCTCTCAGCCCCAGCATTTT
D: .; V: TRBV19; size: .; J: TRBJ2-1; CDR3: CASSILGDNEQFF; DNA: TGTGCCAGTAGTATTCTAGGAGACAATGAGCAGTTCTTC
D: .; V: TRBV19; size: once; J: TRBJ1-1; CDR3: CASSLGGDTEAFF; DNA: TGTGCCAGTAGTCTTGGGGGGGACACTGAAGCTTTCTTT
D: .; V: TRBV5-1; size: .; J: TRBJ2-7; CDR3: CASSLGGGEGEQYF; DNA: TGCGCCAGCAGCTTGGGAGGGGGAGAGGGCGAGCAGTACTTC
D: .; V: TRBV9; size: .; J: TRBJ1-2; CDR3: CASSARDTANYGYTF; DNA: TGTGCCAGCAGCGCACGGGACACAGCTAACTATGGCTACACCTTC
D: .; V: TRBV6-5; size: .; J: TRBJ1-3; CDR3: CASSYREQAGNTIYF; DNA: TGTGCCAGCAGTTACAGGGAGCAGGCTGGAAACACCATATATTTT
D: .; V: TRBV27; size: .; J: TRBJ2-2; CDR3: CASSHNRGGTGELFF; DNA: TGTGCCAGCAGTCACAATAGGGGTGGCACCGGGGAGCTGTTTTTT
D: .; V: TRBV9; size: .; J: TRBJ2-3; CDR3: CASSALFGLRTDTQYF; DNA: TGTGCCAGCAGCGCCCTTTTTGGACTCAGAACAGATACGCAGTATTTT
D: .; V: TRBV25-1; size: few; J: TRBJ1-2; CDR3: CASRDTRYGYTF; DNA: TGTGCCAGCCGGGACACGCGCTATGGCTACACCTTC
D: .; V: TRBV5-1; size: .; J: TRBJ2-5; CDR3: CASRSDRLYQETQYF; DNA: TGCGCCAGCAGAAGTGACAGGTTGTACCAAGAGACCCAGTACTTC
D: .; V: TRBV10-1; size: .; J: TRBJ2-3; CDR3: CASSESGRAGTDTQYF; DNA: TGCGCCAGCAGTGAATCCGGTCGAGCGGGCACAGATACGCAGTATTTT
D: TRBD1; V: TRBV11-2; size: once; J: TRBJ1-3; CDR3: CASSLGTGGLNTIYF; DNA: TGTGCCAGCAGCTTGGGGACAGGGGGCCTAAACACCATATATTTT
D: .; V: TRBV2; size: .; J: TRBJ2-7; CDR3: CASSGTSREQYF; DNA: TGTGCCAGCAGCGGGACATCTCGTGAGCAGTACTTC
D: TRBD2; V: TRBV2; size: .; J: TRBJ2-1; CDR3: CASSVTSGSAGNEQFF; DNA: TGTGCCAGCAGTGTGACTAGCGGGAGTGCCGGCAATGAGCAGTTCTTC
D: TRBD1; V: TRBV7-9; size: .; J: TRBJ1-5; CDR3: CASSVQTGGQPQHF; DNA: TGTGCCAGCAGCGTACAAACAGGGGGCCAGCCCCAGCATTTT
D: TRBD2; V: TRBV7-2; size: .; J: TRBJ2-1; CDR3: CASSLGLAGVSEQFF; DNA: TGTGCCAGCAGCTTAGGATTAGCGGGAGTAAGCGAGCAGTTCTTC
D: .; V: TRBV11-2; size: .; J: TRBJ1-4; CDR3: CASSLEPGFGEKLFF; DNA: TGTGCCAGCAGCTTAGAACCGGGGTTTGGTGAAAAACTGTTTTTT
D: TRBD2; V: TRBV4-2; size: .; J: TRBJ2-1; CDR3: CASSPGLAGGLENEQFF; DNA: TGTGCCAGCAGCCCCGGACTAGCGGGAGGGCTAGAGAATGAGCAGTTCTTC
D: .; V: TRBV7-6; size: .; J: TRBJ2-2; CDR3: CASSGSGGTAGELFF; DNA: TGTGCCAGCAGCGGGTCTGGGGGGACTGCCGGGGAGCTGTTTTTT
D: TRBD1; V: TRBV28; size: .; J: TRBJ1-5; CDR3: CASRGTGEDQPQHF; DNA: TGTGCCAGCAGAGGGACAGGGGAAGATCAGCCCCAGCATTTT
D: .; V: TRBV7-9; size: .; J: TRBJ1-1; CDR3: CASSRAGGEGVGTEAFF; DNA: TGTGCCAGCAGCCGAGCGGGGGGTGAGGGGGTAGGTACTGAAGCTTTCTTT